This TCR beta chain derives from a study of blood T cell repertoires in COVID-19. CDR1 is SNHLY and CDR2 is FYNNEI in the germline V gene. This CDR3 has 14 amino acids. V gave up 3 bases and J gave up 7 bases; unmatched junction bases: 5. Residents of 24 US areas, aged roughly 18 to 89 years, made up the participants. In the authors' workflow: The assay estimated nucleated cells by amplifying reference gene primers. Method: immunoSEQ multiplex PCR; TCRdb's copy keeps in-frame clones and lacks some. V and J calls and clone size follow that table, whereas D and trimming were derived from the DNA. Seen here are some 150,000 clones, roughly 87% observed once, and the top ten hold 0.95% to 1.5%. This clone appeared once.

V and J are TRBV2 and TRBJ1-5; 8 bases fit TRBD1. The specimen sequenced was PBMCs or T cells enriched from blood (not recorded which). This TCR came from a human donor with acute COVID-19. The donor label of this sample is uncertain. CDR3 in amino acids: CASSDRQGAQPQHF. The CDR3 nucleotides read TGTGCCAGCAGTGATAGGCAGGGGGCCCAGCCCCAGCATTTT.